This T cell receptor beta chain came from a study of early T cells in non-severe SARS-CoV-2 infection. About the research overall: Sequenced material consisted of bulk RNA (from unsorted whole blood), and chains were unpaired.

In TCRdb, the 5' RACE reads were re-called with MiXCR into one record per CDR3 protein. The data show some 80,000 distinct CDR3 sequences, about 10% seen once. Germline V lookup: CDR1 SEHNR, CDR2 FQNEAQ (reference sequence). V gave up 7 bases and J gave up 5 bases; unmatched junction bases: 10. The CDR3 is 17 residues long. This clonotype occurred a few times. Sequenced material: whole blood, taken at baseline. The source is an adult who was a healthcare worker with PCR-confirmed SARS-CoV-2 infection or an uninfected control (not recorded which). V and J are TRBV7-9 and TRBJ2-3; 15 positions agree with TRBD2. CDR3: CASTPGGGLAGGDTQYF. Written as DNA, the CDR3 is TGTGCCAGCACCCCGGGCGGGGGACTAGCGGGAGGAGATACGCAGTATTTT.